Described below is a single T cell receptor (beta chain) sequence and its context. The table lists this clonotype with a few counts. Its antigen is currently not known. No much larger clone exists at a distance of one base, and base qualities are not known. V loses 5 bases at its end and J loses 10 bases; junction bases beyond the gene matches: 6. The germline V gene sets CDR1 to SGHTA and CDR2 to FQGNSA. Inclusive of the bounding cysteine and phenylalanine, the CDR3 is 13 residues long. Of all the DNA, just the CDR3 is kept, 39 bases in frame from base 1. The sequencing machine was an Illumina NovaSeq 6000. cDNA libraries for TCRalpha and TCRbeta were prepared by 5'RACE using constant-segment primers, with sample barcodes and unique molecular identifiers added. RNA was extracted from every sample with Trizol reagent. Libraries were amplified in two PCR steps, with a second sample barcode and Illumina TruSeq adapters added in the second step. Sequencing of the libraries was done on an Illumina NovaSeq, producing 2 x 150 bp paired-end reads. On the authors' methods: The reads were demultiplexed and collapsed into UMI-guided consensus sequences using migec v1.2.7. Using mixcr v2.1.11, the UMI consensuses were aligned to TRA and TRB V and J templates and assembled into clonotypes. A clonotype was counted as expanded or contracted only if both edgeR and NoisET called the change significant, with noise models trained on biological replicates. For edgeR calls, the thresholds were a false discovery rate-adjusted p below 0.01 and a log2 fold-change of 1. PCA with hierarchical clustering of max-normalized trajectories of the 1000 most abundant clonotypes was used as exploratory dynamics analysis. Separately sequenced CD4+ and CD8+ repertoires were used to assign a CD4 or CD8 phenotype to each responding clone. TCRdb took the public reads, trimmed them with fastp at Q25, ran MiXCR for clone calling and kept in-frame beta chains. Every CDR3 protein is listed once, alongside the most common genes and DNA of its rows. These V and J calls originate from TCRdb's pipeline instead of the authors' own analysis. Within this sample are approximately 250,000 distinct CDR3 sequences, with about a sixth of them counted one time only. Of the sample, around 20% is held by the ten largest clones.

Ficoll-Paque density gradient centrifugation was used to isolate PBMCs. This sample stems from a study of T-cell memory formation after mild COVID-19 (dated by TCRdb to 2020 to 2022). A note on the overall study: TCR sequence clusters from the two donors were found to be largely donor specific. In a couple of donors, T-cell clones that expanded and contracted after mild COVID-19 were followed by sequencing TCRalpha and TCRbeta repertoires longitudinally. Two young, previously healthy adult volunteers, one female and one male, were included in the cohort. Here is what the overall study found, with its caveats: Only a couple of mild cases were covered by the study, and larger cohorts that include severe cases with pre-infection samples were considered necessary. Some responding clones were detected in pre-infection memory, suggesting pre-existing cross-reactive memory T cells joined the SARS-CoV-2 response. SARS-CoV-2 specificity of the second-wave clones peaking on day 37 was not confirmed. Clones that contracted from day 15 to 85 showed balanced CD4/CD8 phenotypes, whereas a second wave of clones that expanded from day 15 to 37 leaned towards CD4+. Contracting CD4+ clones were located mainly in the CM and EM memory subsets, whereas CD8+ clones were found to be enriched in EMRA.

The sequence came from a man aged 18-30 years who had mild COVID-19 (a few samples of this study predate the infection). The sample titles of this study are shuffled in the database, so cell type and time point are left out; the donor was told from shared clones. The sample taken for sequencing was PBMCs or a T cell subset sorted from them (not recorded which). This chain joins TRBV7-2 to TRBJ2-1; 9 central nucleotides agree with TRBD1. In nucleotides, the sequence is TGTGCCAGCAGCCAGGGACAGGGATGGGAGCAGTTCTTC. This codes for CASSQGQGWEQFF. Full variable domain (CDR3 extended with the reference TRBV7-2 and TRBJ2-1 proteins): GAGVSQSPSNKVTEKGKDVELRCDPISGHTALYWYRQSLGQGLEFLIYFQGNSAPDKSGLPSDRFSAERTGGSVSTLTIQRTQQEDSAVYLCASSQGQGWEQFFGPGTRLTVL.